This TCR beta chain was recorded in a study of cytomegalovirus exposure and HLA in healthy donors (dated by TCRdb to about 2017). Regarding the study in general: An earlier analysis of around 600 of the donors reported 250 to 350 Gb of sequence data and 117 million unique TCR beta sequences from roughly 180 million T cells. Around 320 gigabases of sequencing data and approximately 84 million unique TCR sequences were included in an early release covering 550 to 650 HLA-typed donors. Of the 300 to 500 genotyped donors, 81% were placed in the genetic ancestry cluster associated with self-reported Caucasian donors. The study aimed to test whether signatures of past pathogen exposure could be identified by cataloging public T cell receptors. The study profiled the T cell repertoires of hundreds of subjects by immunosequencing and related them to cytomegalovirus serostatus. A separate validation cohort of over a hundred different subjects was used in addition to the 666-subject first cohort. The study combined high-throughput TCR immunosequencing, statistical association of individual TCRs with disease status, and machine learning to predict cytomegalovirus infection status. A later analysis re-analyzed previously published TCR beta repertoires from hundreds of donors and added high-resolution HLA genotyping to study TCR occurrence patterns. In the later analysis, no new phenotypic data were used to find candidate immune exposures; instead, reliance was placed on TCR beta sequences and their occurrence across donors. To decide whether each TCR beta V gene segment behaved as functional or pseudogenic, an earlier analysis of some 540 of the donors relied on high-throughput TCR beta sequencing. Alongside the repertoire data, information on donor age, sex, ethnicity and CMV serostatus was compiled. Genome-wide SNP genotypes for about 55% of the 666 donors were used in a later genetic analysis, which treated that subset as a discovery cohort. All discovery cohort repertoires had been generated on a single sequencing platform. Class I and class II HLA loci were covered by the typing at four-digit resolution. Typing coverage differed by locus: A, B, C, DRB1 and DQB1 were typed in about 620-630 donors, DQA1 in about 500, DPA1 in around 600, and DPB1 in 472. Because of strong linkage in the cohort, roughly five DR-DQ haplotypes were treated as single units for association and clustering. Among some 400 genotyped donors of the cohort, an average of approximately 240,000 unique TCR beta nucleotide sequences was sequenced per donor, of which about 19% were non-productive. Points the paper makes about the study in general: For the cohort, immune exposure information was limited to CMV serostatus. Seventeen rarely observed V segments, including chromosome 9 orphons, were excluded from the earlier analysis of almost 600 of the donors because counts were too low. The study listed 150 to 200 TCR beta chains as associated with cytomegalovirus. According to the authors, the approach could potentially be generalized to other disease states and immunological phenotypes. Because some donors lacked HLA typing at each locus, the association tests relied only on the typed subset. Correlated functional status among segregating V segments might reflect linkage disequilibrium, but an unknown experimental factor could not be ruled out. In a later analysis, some 18,000 TCR beta sequences were associated with specific HLA alleles at a false discovery rate of 0.05. According to a later analysis, most CMV-associated TCR beta chains appeared to be HLA-restricted, and the HLA associations seemed to be driven largely by CMV exposure. Across donors, most TCR sequences were observed very rarely, whereas some public TCRs were present in many individuals. Cytomegalovirus status was reported to be diagnosed by the classifier with high specificity and sensitivity in both the original and validation cohorts. When HLA alleles, especially DR and DQ, strongly co-occurred, attributing TCR associations to individual alleles was difficult. An earlier analysis of some 590 of the donors showed that most TCR beta V segments appeared in productive rearrangements either about 90% or about 30% of the time, which broadly matched IMGT annotations. According to a later analysis, TCR association rates differed among HLA loci, with DRB1 alleles showing the most associated TCRs and HLA-C alleles showing the fewest. In a later genetic analysis, a missense DCLRE1C variant was associated with V-gene and J-gene trimming of TCR beta chains, and the association was replicated in an independent cohort. A group of highly shared sequence variants was considered likely to be a technical artifact of the sequencing pipeline. Some IMGT-functional V segments, including TRBV6-2 and TRBV6-3, could not be told apart with the 87-base-pair reads, so those segments were excluded. A further reported finding was that TCR beta sequences accurately predicted the HLA-A and HLA-B alleles for most subjects in the first cohort. Presence/absence analyses assumed roughly uniform sequencing depth across donors, an assumption that may not hold. A later genetic analysis reported fewer N-insertions in productive TCRs among donors in an Asian-associated ancestry cluster than the roughly 640-donor mean. In a later analysis, several top co-occurrence clusters were reported to appear linked to parvovirus B19, influenza, CMV and Epstein-Barr virus. Three of the identified cytomegalovirus-associated TCR beta chains were confirmed in vitro to be specific for cytomegalovirus antigens. In this cohort, only TCR beta chains were sequenced, and detectable features were limited by the absence of alpha or paired-chain data. In a later analysis, HLA-associated TCR beta chains were found to be more clonally expanded and to have lower generation probabilities than equally common non-associated chains.

The cohort consisted of some 730 healthy bone marrow donors. All cohort members were sampled while nominally healthy, although unrecorded immune exposures were likely present. The donor was CMV seropositive and was included in the group of about 290 seropositive cohort members. A peripheral blood sample was provided by each donor, and peripheral blood mononuclear cells were used for TCR beta sequencing. The Qiagen DNeasy Blood Extraction Kit was used to extract genomic DNA from the blood cell samples. The CDR3 contains 15 residues, cysteine and phenylalanine counted. Only the CDR3 portion is preserved as DNA: 45 bases, with reading frame beginning at the first base. From a lookup of the germline V gene, CDR1 and CDR2 are SQVTM and ANQGSEA. Trimming takes 1 base from V and 2 bases from J, and the germline ends sit 11 bases apart. A note on this clone: This clone's antigen is unknown. No much larger clone is present one base from it, and per-base qualities are unavailable.

The receptor library was made with the immunoSEQ multiplex PCR assay. For the multiplex PCR, a mixture combining 60 forward primers for TCR Vbeta segments and 13 reverse primers for TCR Jbeta segments was used. Amplification of the CDR3 region of rearranged TCR beta genes was performed with a multiplex PCR assay on genomic DNA. On the Illumina HiSeq System, the amplified TCR beta libraries were sequenced as 87-base-pair reads. Per the authors' processing: A later analysis tallied 75 million to 85 million unique TCR beta chains across the 650 to 750 repertoires, and approximately 12 million of those chains were shared by two or more donors. Raw reads were error-corrected and collapsed into unique sequences by a nearest-neighbor algorithm in which closely related sequences were merged to remove PCR and sequencing errors. To assign V, D and J gene segments, CDR3 sequences were aligned to IMGT reference sequences. For a sequence to be retained, at least a six-nucleotide match to both a V gene segment and a J gene segment was required. A rearrangement counted as productive if the CDR3 had no stop codons and remained in frame with V and J, and every other rearrangement counted as non-productive. Following IMGT convention, CDR3 was defined as the stretch from the second conserved V-encoded cysteine up to the conserved J-encoded phenylalanine. In an earlier analysis of just under 600 of the donors, sequences lacking an unambiguous match to a single V gene segment were excluded. An earlier analysis of 500 to 700 of the donors classified V segments as functional when productive rearrangements were above 56.7% and as segregating when the standard deviation between donors was above 5%. To diagnose cytomegalovirus status from the catalog of TCR beta chain sequences, a statistical classification framework was built. In a later analysis, TCR nucleotide sequences were compared against IMGT/GENE-DB human TR gene sequences so that V and J genes could be assigned. Using the TCRdist pipeline, a later analysis assigned CDR3 sequences along with most-parsimonious VDJ recombination scenarios. In a later analysis, each TCR beta chain was defined by its CDR3 amino acid sequence together with its V-gene family, and reads lacking a unique V-gene family were excluded. To address suspected cross-contamination and a sequencing artifact, a later analysis removed around 600 highly shared, low-generation-probability nucleotide sequences. In a later analysis, a clonal expansion index for each public chain was calculated from normalized within-repertoire ranks of inferred template counts. In a later analysis, generation probabilities were computed using a VDJ recombination model fitted to out-of-frame rearrangements, and the results were checked against IGoR. In a later analysis, hypergeometric tests were used to score TCR-TCR, TCR-HLA and TCR-CMV co-occurrence, with a repertoire-size bias correction applied to TCR pairs. A later analysis estimated false discovery rates by permuting HLA or CMV assignments 20 times. A later analysis grouped co-occurring TCRs with DBSCAN, adding TCRdist sequence similarity when clustering within HLA-allele-positive subsets. Co-occurrence clustering excluded repertoires with fewer than 30,000 or more than 120,000 public chains, plus five with anomalous nucleotide sharing. In its TCRdb copy, this immuneACCESS table keeps in-frame sequences only and misses some clones. Where compared with another copy, unresolved V genes explain less than half of these, and the others have no known cause. Clonal size and the V and J genes are those of that table, whereas D and trimming came from the DNA. Recorded for this sample are approximately 210,000 clones; 75% to 85% of them occurred a single time. The top ten clones comprise 0.35% to 0.5% of the sample.

The sequence joins TRBV29-1 to TRBJ2-2; the D gene is perhaps TRBD2, from 5 matching bases. What was sequenced was PBMCs. The clonotype comes from a male donor in good health and CMV-seropositive. CDR3 sequence: CSVEVAGLNTGELFF. The sequenced DNA is TGCAGCGTTGAAGTGGCGGGCCTAAACACCGGGGAGCTGTTTTTT.